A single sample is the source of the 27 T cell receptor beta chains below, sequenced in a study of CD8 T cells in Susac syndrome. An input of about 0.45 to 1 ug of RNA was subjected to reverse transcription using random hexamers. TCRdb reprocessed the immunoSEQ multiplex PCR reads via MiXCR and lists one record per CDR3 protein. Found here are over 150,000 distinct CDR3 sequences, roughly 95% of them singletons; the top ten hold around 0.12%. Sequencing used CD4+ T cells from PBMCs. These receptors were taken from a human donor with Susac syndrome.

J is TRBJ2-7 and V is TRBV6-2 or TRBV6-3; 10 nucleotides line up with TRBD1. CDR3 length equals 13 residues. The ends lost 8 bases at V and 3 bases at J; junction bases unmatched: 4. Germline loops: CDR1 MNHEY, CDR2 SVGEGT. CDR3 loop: CASGTGERYEQYV. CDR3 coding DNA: TGTGCCAGCGGGACAGGGGAGCGCTACGAGCAGTACGTC.

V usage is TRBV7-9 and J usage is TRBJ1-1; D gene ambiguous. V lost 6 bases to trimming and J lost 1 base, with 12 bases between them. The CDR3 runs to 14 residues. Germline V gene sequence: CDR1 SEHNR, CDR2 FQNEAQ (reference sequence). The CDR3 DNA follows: TGTGCCAGCAGTCCCCCGCCGCAGAACACTGAAGCTTTCTTT. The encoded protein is CASSPPPQNTEAFF.

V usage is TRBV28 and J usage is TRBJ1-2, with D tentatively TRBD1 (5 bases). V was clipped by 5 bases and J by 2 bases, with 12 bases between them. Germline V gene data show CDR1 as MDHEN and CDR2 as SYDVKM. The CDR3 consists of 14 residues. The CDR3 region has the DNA TGTGCCAGCAGTGCCATCCGGGACAACTATGGCTACACCTTC. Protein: CASSAIRDNYGYTF.

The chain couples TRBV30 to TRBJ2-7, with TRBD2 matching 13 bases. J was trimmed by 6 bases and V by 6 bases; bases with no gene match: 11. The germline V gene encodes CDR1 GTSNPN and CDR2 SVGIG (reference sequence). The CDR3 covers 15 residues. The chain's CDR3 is CACYTSGLAGPEQYF. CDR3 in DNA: TGTGCCTGTTACACCTCGGGACTAGCGGGACCCGAGCAGTACTTC.

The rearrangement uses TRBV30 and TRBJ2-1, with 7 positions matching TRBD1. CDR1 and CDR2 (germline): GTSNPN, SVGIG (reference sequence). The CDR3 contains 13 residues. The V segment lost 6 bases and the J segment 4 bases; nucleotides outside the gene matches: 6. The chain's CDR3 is CACTKGQYNEQFF. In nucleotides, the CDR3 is TGTGCCTGTACAAAGGGACAGTACAATGAGCAGTTCTTC.

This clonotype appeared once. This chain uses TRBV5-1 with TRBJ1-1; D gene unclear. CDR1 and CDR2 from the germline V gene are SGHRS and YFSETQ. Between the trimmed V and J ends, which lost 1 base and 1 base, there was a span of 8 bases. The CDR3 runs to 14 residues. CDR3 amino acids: CASSLNEKNTEAFF. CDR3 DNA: TGCGCCAGCAGCTTGAACGAAAAGAACACTGAAGCTTTCTTT.

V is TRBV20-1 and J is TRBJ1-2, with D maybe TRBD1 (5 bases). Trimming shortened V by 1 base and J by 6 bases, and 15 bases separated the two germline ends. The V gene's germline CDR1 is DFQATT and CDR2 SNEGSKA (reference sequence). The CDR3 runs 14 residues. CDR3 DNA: TGCAGTGCTAGAGCGTGGGGGTTTGAACATGGCTACACCTTC. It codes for CSARAWGFEHGYTF.

The chain's CDR3 is CASSLGQGPGQPQHF. CDR3 bases: TGTGCCAGCAGTCTAGGACAGGGGCCTGGTCAGCCCCAGCATTTT. The chain carries TRBV11-2 and TRBJ1-5, with 9 bases fitting TRBD1. Germline V lookup: CDR1 SGHAT, CDR2 FQNNGV. This CDR3 contains 15 residues. With V trimmed by 6 bases and J by 6 bases, 9 bases remained unmatched.

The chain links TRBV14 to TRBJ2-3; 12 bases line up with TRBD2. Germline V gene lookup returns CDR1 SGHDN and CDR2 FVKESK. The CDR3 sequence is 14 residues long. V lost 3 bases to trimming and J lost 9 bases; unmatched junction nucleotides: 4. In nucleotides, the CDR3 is TGTGCCAGCAGCCACCCAGGACTAGCGGGGACGCAGTATTTT. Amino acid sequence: CASSHPGLAGTQYF.

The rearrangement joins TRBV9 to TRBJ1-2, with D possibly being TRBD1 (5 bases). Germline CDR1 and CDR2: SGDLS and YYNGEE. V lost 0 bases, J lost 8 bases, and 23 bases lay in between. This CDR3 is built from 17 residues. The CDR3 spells CASSVGAGPLQGGGYTF. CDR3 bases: TGTGCCAGCAGCGTAGGGGCAGGGCCGCTGCAGGGAGGAGGCTACACCTTC.

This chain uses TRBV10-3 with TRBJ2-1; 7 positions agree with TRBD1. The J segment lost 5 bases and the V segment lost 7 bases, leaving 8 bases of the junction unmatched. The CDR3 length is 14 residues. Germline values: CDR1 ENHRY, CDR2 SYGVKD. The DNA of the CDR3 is TGTGCCATCACTCGAAGGGACAGAGACAATGAGCAGTTCTTC. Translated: CAITRRDRDNEQFF.

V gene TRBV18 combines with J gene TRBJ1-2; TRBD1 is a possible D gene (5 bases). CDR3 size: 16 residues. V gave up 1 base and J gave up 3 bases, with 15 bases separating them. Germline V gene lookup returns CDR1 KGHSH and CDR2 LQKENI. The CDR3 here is CASSPLASGDDYGYTF. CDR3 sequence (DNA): TGTGCCAGCTCACCACTGGCAAGCGGGGACGACTATGGCTACACCTTC.

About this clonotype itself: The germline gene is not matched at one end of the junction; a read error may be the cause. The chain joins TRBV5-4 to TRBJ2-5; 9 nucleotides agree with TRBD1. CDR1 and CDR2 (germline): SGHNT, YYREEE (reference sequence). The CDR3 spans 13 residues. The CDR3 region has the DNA TGTGCCAGCAGTTTGGACAGGGGTGAGACCCAGTACTTC. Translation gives CASSLDRGETQYF.

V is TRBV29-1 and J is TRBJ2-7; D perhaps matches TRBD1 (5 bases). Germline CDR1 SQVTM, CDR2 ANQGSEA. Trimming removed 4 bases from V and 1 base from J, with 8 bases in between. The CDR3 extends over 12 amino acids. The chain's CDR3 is CSVGDSSYEQYV. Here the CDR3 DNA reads TGCAGCGTTGGAGACAGTTCCTACGAGCAGTACGTC.

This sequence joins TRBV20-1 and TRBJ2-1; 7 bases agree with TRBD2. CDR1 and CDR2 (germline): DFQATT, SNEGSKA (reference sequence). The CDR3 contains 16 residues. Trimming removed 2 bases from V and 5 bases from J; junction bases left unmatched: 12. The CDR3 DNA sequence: TGCAGTGCTAGACCGAAATGGAGCGGGGTCCACAATGAGCAGTTCTTC. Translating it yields CSARPKWSGVHNEQFF.

The CDR3 here is CASSLRGDSRQFF. In DNA form, the CDR3 reads TGTGCCAGCAGTTTACGGGGGGACTCTCGGCAGTTCTTC. The genes are TRBV12-3 or TRBV12-4 and TRBJ2-1; 7 bases line up with TRBD2. This CDR3 contains 13 residues. V lost 2 bases to trimming and J lost 12 bases; unmatched junction nucleotides: 7.

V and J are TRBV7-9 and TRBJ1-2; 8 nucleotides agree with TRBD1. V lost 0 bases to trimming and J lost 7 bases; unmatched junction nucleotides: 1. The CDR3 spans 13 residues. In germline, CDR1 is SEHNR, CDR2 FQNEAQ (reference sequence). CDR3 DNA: TGTGCCAGCAGCTTAGCACAGGGGGTTGGCTACACCTTC. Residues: CASSLAQGVGYTF.

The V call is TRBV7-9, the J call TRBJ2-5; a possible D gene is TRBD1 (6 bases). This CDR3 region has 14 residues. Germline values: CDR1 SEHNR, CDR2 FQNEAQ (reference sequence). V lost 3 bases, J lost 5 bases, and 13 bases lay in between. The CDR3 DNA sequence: TGTGCCAGCAGCTTTTGGCAGGGGAGTGAGACCCAGTACTTC. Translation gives CASSFWQGSETQYF.

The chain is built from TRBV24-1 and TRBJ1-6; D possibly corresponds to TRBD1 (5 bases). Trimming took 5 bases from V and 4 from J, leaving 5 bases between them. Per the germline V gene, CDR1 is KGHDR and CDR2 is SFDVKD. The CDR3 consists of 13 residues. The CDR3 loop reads CATSAGYNSPLHF. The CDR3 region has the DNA TGTGCCACCAGTGCAGGGTATAATTCACCCCTCCACTTT.

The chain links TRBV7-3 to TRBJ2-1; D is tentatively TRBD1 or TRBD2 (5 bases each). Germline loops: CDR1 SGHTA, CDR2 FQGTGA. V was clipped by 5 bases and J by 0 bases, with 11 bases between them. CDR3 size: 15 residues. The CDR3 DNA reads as TGTGCCAGCAGCCGCGAGGGGTACTCCTACAATGAGCAGTTCTTC. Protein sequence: CASSREGYSYNEQFF.

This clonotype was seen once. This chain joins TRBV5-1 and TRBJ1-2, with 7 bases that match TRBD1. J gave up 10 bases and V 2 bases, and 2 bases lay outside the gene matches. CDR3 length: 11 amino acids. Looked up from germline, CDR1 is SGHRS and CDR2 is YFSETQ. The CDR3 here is CASSFDRDYTF. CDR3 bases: TGCGCCAGCAGCTTCGACAGGGACTACACCTTC.

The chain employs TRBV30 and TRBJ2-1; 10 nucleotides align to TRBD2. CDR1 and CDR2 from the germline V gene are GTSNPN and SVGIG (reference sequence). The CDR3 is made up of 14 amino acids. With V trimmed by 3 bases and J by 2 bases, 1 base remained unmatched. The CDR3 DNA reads TGTGCCTGGAGGAGCGGGAGGGCCTACAATGAGCAGTTCTTC. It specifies CAWRSGRAYNEQFF.

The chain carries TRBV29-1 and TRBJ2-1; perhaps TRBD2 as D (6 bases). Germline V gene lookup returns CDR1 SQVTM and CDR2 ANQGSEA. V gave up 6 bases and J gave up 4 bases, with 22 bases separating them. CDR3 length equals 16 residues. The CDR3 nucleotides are TGCAGCGTGGGGACTTCCGACGGTCGCTCTTACAATGAGCAGTTCTTC. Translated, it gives CSVGTSDGRSYNEQFF.

The CDR3 DNA reads TGTGCCAGCAGTTATATCCAAGAGACCCAGTACTTC. Protein: CASSYIQETQYF. V and J are TRBV6-2 or TRBV6-3 and TRBJ2-5; D call uncertain. The CDR3 sequence is 12 residues long. The ends were cut back, 3 bases at V and 1 base at J, with 3 bases in the middle. The germline CDR1 and CDR2 sequences are MNHEY and SVGEGT.

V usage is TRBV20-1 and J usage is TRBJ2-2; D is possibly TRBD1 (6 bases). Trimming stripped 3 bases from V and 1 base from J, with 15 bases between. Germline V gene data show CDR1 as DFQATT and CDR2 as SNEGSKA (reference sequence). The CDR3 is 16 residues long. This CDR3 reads CSARPTGTLNTGELFF. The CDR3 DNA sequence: TGCAGTGCTAGGCCCACCGGGACACTGAACACCGGGGAGCTGTTTTTT.

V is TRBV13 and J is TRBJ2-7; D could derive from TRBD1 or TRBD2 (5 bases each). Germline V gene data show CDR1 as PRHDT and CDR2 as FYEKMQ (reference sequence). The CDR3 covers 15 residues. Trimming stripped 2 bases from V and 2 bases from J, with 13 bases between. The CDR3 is CASSLYGAVTYEQYF. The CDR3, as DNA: TGTGCCAGCAGCTTATACGGGGCCGTTACCTACGAGCAGTACTTC.

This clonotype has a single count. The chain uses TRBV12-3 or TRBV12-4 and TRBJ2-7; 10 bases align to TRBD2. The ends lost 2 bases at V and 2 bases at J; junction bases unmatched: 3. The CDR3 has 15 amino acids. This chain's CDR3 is CASSLSGRAAYEQYF. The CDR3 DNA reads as TGTGCCAGCAGTTTAAGCGGGAGGGCTGCCTACGAGCAGTACTTC.